This TCR beta chain was obtained from a study of cytomegalovirus exposure and HLA in healthy donors (dated by TCRdb to between 2016 and 2019). Regarding the research as a whole: In an earlier analysis of around 540 of the donors, approximately 300 Gb of sequence data and 120 million or so unique TCR beta sequences from 150 million to 200 million T cells were reported. The study combined high-throughput TCR immunosequencing, statistical association of individual TCRs with disease status, and machine learning to predict cytomegalovirus infection status. Among 398 genotyped donors of the cohort, an average of approximately 220,000 unique TCR beta nucleotide sequences was sequenced per donor, of which roughly 17% were non-productive. A later analysis re-examined previously published TCR beta repertoires from over 500 donors and added high-resolution HLA genotyping to investigate patterns of TCR occurrence. The later analysis used no new phenotypic data to find candidate immune exposures, relying instead on TCR beta sequences and their occurrence across donors. Donor age, sex, ethnicity and CMV serostatus were compiled together with the repertoire data. The study profiled the T cell repertoires of 500 to 800 subjects by immunosequencing and related them to cytomegalovirus serostatus. Every repertoire in the discovery cohort had been generated on one and the same sequencing platform. An earlier analysis of several hundred of the donors applied high-throughput TCR beta sequencing to assess whether each TCR beta V gene segment acted as functional or pseudogenic. Several DR-DQ haplotypes were handled as single units for association and clustering, since linkage in the cohort was strong. Typing coverage differed by locus: A, B, C, DRB1 and DQB1 were typed in roughly 620-630 donors, DQA1 in roughly 500, DPA1 in approximately 610, and DPB1 in 472. Among the roughly 400 genotyped donors, around 81% belonged to the genetic ancestry cluster associated with self-reported Caucasian donors. Class I and class II HLA loci were covered by the typing at four-digit resolution. The study aimed to test whether signatures of past pathogen exposure could be identified by cataloging public T cell receptors. Roughly 300 gigabases of sequencing data and 78 million or so unique TCR sequences were included in an early release covering under 650 HLA-typed donors. A later genetic analysis took genome-wide SNP genotypes for about 65% of the 666 donors and used that subset as a discovery cohort. Besides the first cohort of approximately 670 subjects, a separate validation cohort made up of roughly 130 different subjects was used.

The germline V end is reduced by 6 bases and the J end by 4 bases; junction bases left unmatched: 9. Including the terminal cysteine and phenylalanine, the CDR3 comprises 15 residues. The retained sequence is limited to the CDR3, 45 bases, with the frame set at the first base. CDR1 and CDR2 were assigned from the germline V gene as KGHSH and LQKENI. In total, roughly 710 healthy bone marrow donors made up the cohort. At the time of sampling, every cohort member was nominally healthy, though immune exposures that went unrecorded were likely present. The donor tested CMV seronegative, placing the donor among the approximately 400 seronegative members of the cohort. Every donor gave a peripheral blood sample, and the peripheral blood mononuclear cells from that sample were used for TCR beta sequencing. Genomic DNA extraction from the blood cell samples was performed with the Qiagen DNeasy Blood Extraction Kit.

Study-wide conclusions, independent of this receptor: For the cohort, immune exposure information was limited to CMV serostatus. Some IMGT-functional V segments, including TRBV6-2 and TRBV6-3, could not be told apart with the 87-base-pair reads, so those segments were excluded. Presence/absence analyses assumed roughly uniform sequencing depth across donors, an assumption that may not hold. According to a later analysis, parvovirus B19, influenza, CMV and Epstein-Barr virus appeared linked to several top co-occurrence clusters. Because HLA typing was unavailable for some donors at each locus, only the typed subset was used in association tests. Specific HLA alleles were associated with more than 15,000 TCR beta sequences at a false discovery rate of 0.05 in a later analysis. Most TCR sequences were observed very rarely across donors, whereas some public TCRs were present in many individuals. In a later genetic analysis, fewer N-insertions in productive TCRs were reported among donors in an Asian-associated ancestry cluster than the roughly 710-donor mean. According to the authors, the approach could potentially be generalized to other disease states and immunological phenotypes. A few of the identified cytomegalovirus-associated TCR beta chains were confirmed in vitro to be specific for cytomegalovirus antigens. In a later analysis, the rate of TCR association differed among HLA loci, with DRB1 alleles having the most associated TCRs and HLA-C alleles having the fewest. Assigning TCR associations to individual alleles was difficult when HLA alleles, especially DR and DQ, strongly co-occurred. A later analysis found that most CMV-associated TCR beta chains appeared HLA-restricted, with HLA associations seemingly driven largely by CMV exposure. The classifier was reported to diagnose cytomegalovirus status with high specificity and sensitivity in both the original cohort and the validation cohort. The earlier analysis of 587 of the donors excluded 15 to 20 rarely observed V segments, including chromosome 9 orphons, because counts were too low. The study gave a list of 150 to 200 TCR beta chains associated with cytomegalovirus. A later analysis found that HLA-associated TCR beta chains were more clonally expanded and had lower generation probabilities than equally common non-associated chains. Broadly in line with IMGT annotations, most TCR beta V segments showed up in productive rearrangements about 90% or about 30% of the time in an earlier analysis of around 550 of the donors. Only TCR beta chains were sequenced in this cohort, and the absence of alpha or paired-chain data limited detectable features. A further reported finding was that TCR beta sequences accurately predicted the HLA-A and HLA-B alleles for most subjects in the first cohort. A cluster of highly shared sequence variants was judged likely to represent a technical artifact of the sequencing pipeline. Correlated functional status among segregating V segments might be attributable to linkage disequilibrium, but an unknown experimental factor could not be ruled out. V-gene and J-gene trimming of TCR beta chains was associated with a missense DCLRE1C variant in a later genetic analysis, and the association was replicated in an independent cohort.

Library preparation was by the immunoSEQ multiplex PCR assay. The multiplex PCR relied on a mix of 60 forward primers for TCR Vbeta segments and 13 reverse primers for TCR Jbeta segments. Amplification of the CDR3 region of rearranged TCR beta genes was performed with a multiplex PCR assay on genomic DNA. The amplified TCR beta libraries were sequenced on the Illumina HiSeq System as 87-base-pair reads. In the source study's methods: In a later analysis, roughly 80 million unique TCR beta chains were counted across the 500 to 850 repertoires, and some 10 million of these chains were shared by at least two donors. A nearest-neighbor algorithm error-corrected the raw reads and collapsed the reads into unique sequences, merging closely related sequences to remove PCR and sequencing errors. Alignment of CDR3 sequences to IMGT reference sequences was used to assign V, D and J gene segments. Each retained sequence needed at least a six-nucleotide match to both a V gene segment and a J gene segment. Rearrangements were classified as productive when the CDR3 lacked stop codons and remained in frame with V and J, and all other rearrangements were classified as non-productive. Following IMGT convention, CDR3 was defined as the stretch from the second conserved V-encoded cysteine to the conserved J-encoded phenylalanine. The earlier analysis of roughly 590 of the donors excluded sequences that lacked an unambiguous match to a single V gene segment. An earlier analysis of some 610 of the donors called V segments functional above 56.7% productive rearrangements and segregating when the between-donor standard deviation exceeded 5%. A statistical classification framework was built to diagnose cytomegalovirus status from the catalog of TCR beta chain sequences. V and J gene assignment, in a later analysis, came from comparing TCR nucleotide sequences with IMGT/GENE-DB human TR gene sequences. Using the TCRdist pipeline, a later analysis assigned CDR3 sequences along with most-parsimonious VDJ recombination scenarios. In a later analysis, each TCR beta chain was defined by its CDR3 amino acid sequence together with its V-gene family, and reads lacking a unique V-gene family were excluded. A later analysis removed 592 highly shared, low-generation-probability nucleotide sequences to deal with suspected cross-contamination and a sequencing artifact. A later analysis calculated a clonal expansion index for each public chain from normalized within-repertoire ranks of inferred template counts. A later analysis computed generation probabilities with a VDJ recombination model fitted to out-of-frame rearrangements, and checked the results against IGoR. Hypergeometric tests were used in a later analysis to score TCR-TCR, TCR-HLA and TCR-CMV co-occurrence, with a repertoire-size bias correction applied to the TCR pairs. False discovery rates were estimated in a later analysis by permuting HLA or CMV assignments 20 times. In a later analysis, co-occurring TCRs were grouped using DBSCAN, with TCRdist sequence similarity added in when clustering inside HLA-allele-positive subsets. Co-occurrence clustering excluded repertoires with fewer than 30,000 or more than 120,000 public chains, plus five with anomalous nucleotide sharing. TCRdb limited this immuneACCESS table to in-frame rearrangements with V and J called. A share of clones is missing; checked studies link under half to unresolved V genes, and the rest is unexplained. The V and J calls and clone size are taken from that table; D and trimming were inferred from the DNA. This sample has some 160,000 clones in its table, and 80% to 85% of those were observed once. Jointly, the top ten make up about 2.3% of the sample.

About this clone itself: Its antigen specificity is not known. Qualities for individual bases were not recorded, and no much larger clone is one base off.

The chain is assembled from TRBV18 and TRBJ2-3; the central 8 bases match TRBD2. This receptor was obtained from a male donor in good health and CMV-seronegative. What was sequenced was PBMCs. The DNA is as follows: TGTGCCAGCTCCCCGATAGCGGGGCGGTCAGATACGCAGTATTTT. Its protein product is CASSPIAGRSDTQYF.